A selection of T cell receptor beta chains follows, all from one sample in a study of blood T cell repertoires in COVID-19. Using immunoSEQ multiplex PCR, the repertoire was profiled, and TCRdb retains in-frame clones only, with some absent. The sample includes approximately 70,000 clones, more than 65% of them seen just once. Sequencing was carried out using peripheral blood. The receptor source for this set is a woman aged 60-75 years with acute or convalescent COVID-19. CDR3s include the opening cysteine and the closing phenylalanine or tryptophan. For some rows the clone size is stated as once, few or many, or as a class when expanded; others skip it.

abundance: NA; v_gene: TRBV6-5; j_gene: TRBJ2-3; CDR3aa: CASTPGGAKADTQYF
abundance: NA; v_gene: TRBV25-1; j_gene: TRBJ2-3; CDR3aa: CASSEHGGDTQYF
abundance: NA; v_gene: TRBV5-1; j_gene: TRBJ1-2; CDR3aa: CASSLGGQGYGYTF
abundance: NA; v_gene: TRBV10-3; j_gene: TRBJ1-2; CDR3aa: CAMRQGPGYTF
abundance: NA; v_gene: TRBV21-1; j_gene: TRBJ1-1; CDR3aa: CASSKGADTEAFF
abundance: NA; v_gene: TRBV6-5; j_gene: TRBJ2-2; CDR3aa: CASSRQSANTGELFF
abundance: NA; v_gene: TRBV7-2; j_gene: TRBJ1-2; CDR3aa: CASAPVGYGYTF
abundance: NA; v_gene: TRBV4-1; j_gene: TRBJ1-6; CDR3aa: CASSLLGQAYNSPLHF
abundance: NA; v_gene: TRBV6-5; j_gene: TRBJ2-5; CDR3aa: CASSPTPGETQYF
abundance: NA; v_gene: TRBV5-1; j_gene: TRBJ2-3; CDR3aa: CASSLGTATDTQYF
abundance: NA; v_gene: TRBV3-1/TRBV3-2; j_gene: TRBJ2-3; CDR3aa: CASSQGLVAITDTQYF
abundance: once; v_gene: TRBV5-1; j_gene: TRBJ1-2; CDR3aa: CASSLEGPGGNYGYTF
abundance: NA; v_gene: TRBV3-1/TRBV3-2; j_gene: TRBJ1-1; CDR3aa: CASSLTGGAGGTEAFF